The following is a T cell receptor beta chain sequence with its context. Under the authors' procedure: Estimates of nucleated cell counts were drawn from the amplification of reference gene primers. Libraries were prepared by immunoSEQ multiplex PCR; TCRdb keeps only in-frame clonotypes and omits some of them. V and J calls and clone size are given by that table; D and trimming were obtained from the DNA. The repertoire has 120,000 to 150,000 clones, roughly 87% of them found once; the top ten carry roughly 4%. CDR3 length: 15 amino acids. Germline V gene data show CDR1 as ENHRY and CDR2 as SYGVKD. V dropped 4 bases and J dropped 4 bases, with 14 bases sitting between them. These data originate in a study of blood T cell repertoires in COVID-19. Participants came from roughly 24 US areas, aged about 18 to 90 years. Cohort assignment relied on participant-reported clinical history.

Sequencing was performed on PBMCs or T cells enriched from blood (not recorded which). This TCR derives from a woman aged 40 to 50 who had been exposed to COVID-19. The chain recombines TRBV10-3 with TRBJ1-3, with a tentative D call TRBD1 (6 bases). Written as DNA, the CDR3 is TGTGCCATCAGTGGACGGCTGGACAGCGGAAACACCATATATTTT. Its protein product is CAISGRLDSGNTIYF.